This is a list of T cell receptor beta chains from one sample in a study of shared clonotypes between healthy human individuals. TCRdb keeps only in-frame clones here, not all; method: immunoSEQ multiplex PCR. The data contain 2 million to 2.5 million clones, 93% of them singletons. Material: naive CD8+ T cells from PBMCs. These receptors all come from a man aged 18 to 29 in good health. Some clones in this sample may be carry-over from other donors' samples. Each CDR3 is given with its conserved first and last residue. A D gene is named only where the DNA matches it firmly. A row's size may be missing; if present it is once, few, many or a size class.

clone_size | d_call | j_call | v_call | cdr3_aa | cdr3_nt
- | - | TRBJ1-2 | TRBV9 | CASSALQGSGYTF | TGTGCCAGCAGCGCGCTACAGGGAAGTGGCTACACCTTC
- | TRBD2 | TRBJ2-1 | TRBV27 | CASSLQAGSSYNEQFF | TGTGCCAGCAGTCTCCAAGCGGGGAGCTCCTACAATGAGCAGTTCTTC
- | - | TRBJ1-2 | TRBV4-1 | CASSQDEGVFYGYTF | TGCGCCAGCAGCCAAGACGAGGGGGTGTTCTATGGCTACACCTTC
- | - | TRBJ1-3 | TRBV6-4 | CASSNTYSGGNTIYF | TGTGCCAGCAGCAATACTTACAGTGGTGGAAACACCATATATTTT
- | - | TRBJ1-2 | TRBV14 | CASSQGDYGYTF | TGTGCCAGCAGCCAGGGTGACTATGGCTACACCTTC
- | TRBD1 | TRBJ2-1 | TRBV29-1 | CSVEGWGQGLVNEQFF | TGCAGCGTTGAGGGTTGGGGACAGGGGTTAGTCAATGAGCAGTTCTTC
- | - | TRBJ1-1 | TRBV27 | CASSSSGPNTEAFF | TGTGCCAGCAGTTCCTCTGGCCCGAACACTGAAGCTTTCTTT
- | - | TRBJ1-2 | TRBV27 | CASSLAAGTSPYGYTF | TGTGCCAGCAGCTTAGCCGCCGGGACATCCCCTTATGGCTACACCTTC
- | TRBD1 | TRBJ2-7 | TRBV5-5 | CASSPPPYRGILYEQYF | TGTGCCAGCAGCCCACCCCCCTACAGGGGGATACTGTACGAGCAGTACTTC
- | - | TRBJ1-1 | TRBV7-9 | CASSYMDVEAFF | TGTGCCAGCAGCTACATGGACGTTGAAGCTTTCTTT
- | TRBD1 | TRBJ1-3 | TRBV9 | CASSVAGTAGNTIYF | TGTGCCAGCAGCGTAGCTGGGACAGCTGGAAACACCATATATTTT
- | - | TRBJ1-3 | TRBV9 | CASSDGGNTIYF | TGTGCCAGCAGCGACGGGGGAAACACCATATATTTT
- | - | TRBJ2-2 | TRBV4-2 | CASSQVARRMDTGELFF | TGTGCCAGCAGCCAAGTGGCGAGACGAATGGACACCGGGGAGCTGTTTTTT
- | - | TRBJ1-2 | TRBV9 | CASSATPAGGRNYGYTF | TGTGCCAGCAGCGCGACCCCCGCTGGGGGGCGAAACTATGGCTACACCTTC
- | TRBD2 | TRBJ2-2 | TRBV28 | CASSPGAGGTGELFF | TGTGCCAGCAGTCCAGGGGCGGGGGGCACCGGGGAGCTGTTTTTT
- | - | TRBJ2-2 | TRBV19 | CASSTQVANTGELFF | TGTGCCAGTAGTACTCAGGTCGCGAACACCGGGGAGCTGTTTTTT
- | - | TRBJ1-1 | TRBV29-1 | CSVRVPNMNTEAFF | TGCAGCGTTAGGGTCCCAAACATGAACACTGAAGCTTTCTTT
- | TRBD1 | TRBJ2-1 | TRBV4-3 | CASRTGGAHDEQFF | TGCGCCAGCAGAACAGGGGGAGCGCATGATGAGCAGTTCTTC
- | TRBD2 | TRBJ2-5 | TRBV7-2 | CATRGAGEETQYF | TGTGCCACCCGTGGAGCGGGAGAAGAGACCCAGTACTTC
- | - | TRBJ1-2 | TRBV19 | CASRDWQTYGYTF | TGTGCCAGTAGGGACTGGCAGACCTATGGCTACACCTTC
- | TRBD1 | TRBJ2-1 | TRBV11-1 | CASSSTGATSYNEQFF | TGTGCCAGCAGCTCCACAGGGGCGACTTCGTACAATGAGCAGTTCTTC
- | - | TRBJ1-1 | TRBV6-1 | CASSEALRGLTEAFF | TGTGCCAGCAGTGAAGCGCTTCGGGGACTTACTGAAGCTTTCTTT
- | TRBD2 | TRBJ2-1 | TRBV7-3 | CASSETGGPSEQFF | TGTGCCAGCAGCGAGACGGGAGGGCCGAGTGAGCAGTTCTTC
- | - | TRBJ2-7 | TRBV7-9 | CASSLDAFNEQYF | TGTGCCAGCAGCTTAGATGCATTTAACGAGCAGTACTTC
- | TRBD2 | TRBJ2-5 | TRBV9 | CASSVYGGTEETQYF | TGTGCCAGCAGCGTATACGGGGGGACCGAAGAGACCCAGTACTTC
- | - | TRBJ2-7 | TRBV4-1 | CASSQGGGVVRPYEQYF | TGCGCCAGCAGCCAAGGCGGTGGGGTTGTTCGTCCCTACGAGCAGTACTTC
- | - | TRBJ2-1 | TRBV27 | CASSGGNSYNEQFF | TGTGCCAGCTCGGGCGGGAACTCCTACAATGAGCAGTTCTTC
- | TRBD2 | TRBJ2-1 | TRBV9 | CASSVDLAGFGEQFF | TGTGCCAGCAGCGTAGACCTAGCGGGGTTTGGTGAGCAGTTCTTC
- | - | TRBJ1-5 | TRBV28 | CASSLNEGKAYSNQPQHF | TGTGCCAGCAGTTTGAACGAAGGGAAGGCTTATAGCAATCAGCCCCAGCATTTT
- | - | TRBJ2-5 | TRBV5-6 | CASTLGGARKETQYF | TGTGCCAGCACACTTGGAGGGGCCAGAAAAGAGACCCAGTACTTC
- | TRBD1 | TRBJ1-4 | TRBV4-1 | CASSLVGQINEKLFF | TGCGCCAGCAGCCTTGTGGGACAGATCAATGAAAAACTGTTTTTT
- | TRBD1 | TRBJ2-7 | TRBV19 | CASSVQGVQYF | TGTGCCAGTAGTGTCCAGGGGGTGCAGTACTTC
- | TRBD1 | TRBJ1-2 | TRBV7-9 | CASSPQDRGSNYGYTF | TGTGCCAGCAGCCCCCAGGACAGGGGGAGCAACTATGGCTACACCTTC
- | TRBD2 | TRBJ2-5 | TRBV4-1 | CASSQQAGAPQETQYF | TGCGCCAGCAGCCAACAAGCGGGAGCCCCACAAGAGACCCAGTACTTC
- | - | TRBJ2-7 | TRBV28 | CASSQPVGAYMYEQYF | TGTGCCAGCAGTCAACCTGTGGGGGCATACATGTACGAGCAGTACTTC
few | - | TRBJ2-7 | TRBV7-8 | CASSLEVNRPSYEQYF | TGTGCCAGCAGCTTAGAGGTGAACCGACCCTCCTACGAGCAGTACTTC
- | - | TRBJ2-3 | TRBV5-1 | CASSAVAVHTDTQYF | TGCGCCAGCAGCGCAGTAGCGGTCCACACAGATACGCAGTATTTT
- | - | TRBJ1-1 | TRBV4-1 | CASSQLSRYTEAFF | TGCGCCAGCAGCCAACTATCCCGCTACACTGAAGCTTTCTTT
- | - | TRBJ1-5 | TRBV7-8 | CASSLVGQANQPQHF | TGTGCCAGCAGCTTAGTTGGGCAGGCAAATCAGCCCCAGCATTTT
once | TRBD2 | TRBJ2-7 | TRBV7-8 | CASSFMSGRVDEQYF | TGTGCCAGCAGCTTCATGAGCGGGAGGGTCGACGAGCAGTACTTC
- | - | TRBJ1-2 | TRBV29-1 | CSVDLDGFGGYTF | TGCAGCGTTGACCTTGACGGCTTTGGCGGCTACACCTTC
- | TRBD2 | TRBJ2-1 | TRBV9 | CASSVVASGGADGMEQFF | TGTGCCAGCAGCGTAGTCGCTAGCGGGGGGGCCGATGGAATGGAGCAGTTCTTC
- | - | TRBJ2-1 | TRBV4-1 | CASSQGHPSGSLNEQFF | TGCGCCAGCAGCCAAGGCCATCCGAGCGGCTCACTCAATGAGCAGTTCTTC
once | - | TRBJ2-2 | TRBV5-1 | CASSGTTSNTGELFF | TGCGCCAGCAGCGGGACGACTAGTAACACCGGGGAGCTGTTTTTT
- | - | TRBJ2-7 | TRBV27 | CAMRREQYF | TGTGCCATGCGCCGTGAGCAGTACTTC
- | - | TRBJ1-2 | TRBV10-3 | CAISDEVYYGYTF | TGTGCCATCAGTGATGAGGTTTACTATGGCTACACCTTC
- | - | TRBJ1-2 | TRBV7-9 | CASSLVIRGSGYTF | TGTGCCAGCAGCTTAGTGATCAGGGGAAGTGGCTACACCTTC
- | - | TRBJ1-5 | TRBV19 | CASSIEPRNQPQHF | TGTGCCAGTAGTATAGAACCCAGGAATCAGCCCCAGCATTTT
- | TRBD2 | TRBJ2-1 | TRBV7-6 | CASSFLAGPYNEQFF | TGTGCCAGCAGCTTTTTAGCGGGCCCCTACAATGAGCAGTTCTTC
- | TRBD1 | TRBJ1-2 | TRBV11-2 | CASSPGVRGDGYTF | TGTGCCAGCAGCCCAGGGGTCAGGGGGGACGGCTACACCTTC
- | - | TRBJ2-7 | TRBV7-9 | CASNYDGYEQYF | TGTGCCAGCAACTACGACGGATACGAGCAGTACTTC